This T cell receptor (beta chain) was sequenced in a study of read filtering for tumor transcriptome and immune sequencing. Study-level information: Patients were approximately 18 male and about 15 female, mean age 65.9 years, range roughly 47 to 80. Revised staging placed 8 or 9 patients in R-ISS I, 15 to 20 in II, 6 or 7 in III. Study findings and constraints: Approximately 80% of IR-seq clonotypes had one read, totaling roughly 3.5% of reads; RNA-seq: 74.6% and 44.6%.

This clonotype was recorded at least ten times. Antigen specificity is unknown. V lost 7 bases to trimming and J lost 4 bases, with 7 bases between them. The CDR3 runs to 11 residues. Looked up from germline, CDR1 is SNHLY and CDR2 is FYNNEI. Molecular barcoded adaptors covering alpha/delta and beta/gamma chains were used on 400 ng RNA. From the reads, TCRdb called clonotypes with MiXCR, one entry per CDR3 protein. The sample consists of around 60,000 distinct CDR3 sequences, about 21% of them appearing once. V usage is TRBV2 and J usage is TRBJ2-5; tentatively, D is TRBD1 (6 bases). The sample consisted of a population of CD138-negative cells sorted from bone marrow. This sequence originates from a donor aged 40 or older with multiple myeloma. The DNA of the CDR3 is TGTGCCAGCACCAGGGGAGAGACCCAGTACTTC. Its protein is CASTRGETQYF.